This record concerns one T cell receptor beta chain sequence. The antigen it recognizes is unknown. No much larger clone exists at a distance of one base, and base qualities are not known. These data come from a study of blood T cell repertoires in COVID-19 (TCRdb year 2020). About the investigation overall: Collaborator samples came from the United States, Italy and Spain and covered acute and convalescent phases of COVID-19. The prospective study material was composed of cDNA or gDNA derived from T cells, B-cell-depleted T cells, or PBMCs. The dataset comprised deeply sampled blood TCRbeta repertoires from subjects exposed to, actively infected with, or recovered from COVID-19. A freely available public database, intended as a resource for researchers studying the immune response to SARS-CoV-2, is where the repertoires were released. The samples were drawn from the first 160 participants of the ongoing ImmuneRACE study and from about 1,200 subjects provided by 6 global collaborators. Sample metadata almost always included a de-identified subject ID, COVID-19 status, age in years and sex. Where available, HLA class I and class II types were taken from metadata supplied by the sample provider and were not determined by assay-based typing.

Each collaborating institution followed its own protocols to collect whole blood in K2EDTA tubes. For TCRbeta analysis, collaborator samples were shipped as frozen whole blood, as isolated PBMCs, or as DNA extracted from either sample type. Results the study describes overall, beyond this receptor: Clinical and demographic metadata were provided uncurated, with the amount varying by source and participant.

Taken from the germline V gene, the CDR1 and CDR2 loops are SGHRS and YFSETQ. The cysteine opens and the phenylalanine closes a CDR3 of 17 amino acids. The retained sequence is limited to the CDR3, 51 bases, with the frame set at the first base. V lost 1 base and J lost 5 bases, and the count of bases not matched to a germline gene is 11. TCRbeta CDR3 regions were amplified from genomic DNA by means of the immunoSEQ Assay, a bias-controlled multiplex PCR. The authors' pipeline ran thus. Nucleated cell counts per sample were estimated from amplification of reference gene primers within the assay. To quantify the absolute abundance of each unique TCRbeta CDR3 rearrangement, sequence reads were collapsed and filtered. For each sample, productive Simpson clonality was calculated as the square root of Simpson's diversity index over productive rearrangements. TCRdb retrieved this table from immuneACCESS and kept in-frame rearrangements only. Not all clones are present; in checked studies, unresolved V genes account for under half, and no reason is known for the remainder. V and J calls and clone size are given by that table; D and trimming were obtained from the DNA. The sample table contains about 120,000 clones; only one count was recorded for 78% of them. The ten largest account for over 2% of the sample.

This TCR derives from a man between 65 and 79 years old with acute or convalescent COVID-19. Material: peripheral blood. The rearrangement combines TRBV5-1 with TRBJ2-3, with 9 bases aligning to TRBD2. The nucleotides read TGCGCCAGCAGCTTGCCCGCAGCGGGGGGTGATGGAGATACGCAGTATTTT. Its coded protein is CASSLPAAGGDGDTQYF.